What follows are 5 T cell receptor beta chains derived from one specimen sequenced in a study of T cell responses to AZD1222 COVID-19 vaccine. Clones were sequenced by immunoSEQ multiplex PCR, and TCRdb holds only the in-frame ones, with some missing. The sample records some 86,000 clones, approximately 91% being singletons. Sequenced material: peripheral blood, taken 28 days after the second AZD1222 dose. These receptors were obtained from an adult who received the AZD1222 COVID-19 vaccine.

V gene TRBV19 combines with J gene TRBJ1-3; D is unclear. Trimming pared 1 base from V and 0 bases from J, leaving 13 bases between. Germline values: CDR1 LNHDA, CDR2 SQIVND (reference sequence). CDR3 length equals 17 residues. The CDR3 region has the DNA TGTGCCAGTAGTATAGGGACGTCGACCTCCTCTGGAAACACCATATATTTT. Its translation is CASSIGTSTSSGNTIYF. Variable domain in full (rest from reference TRBV19 and TRBJ1-3): DGGITQSPKYLFRKEGQNVTLSCEQNLNHDAMYWYRQDPGQGLRLIYYSQIVNDFQKGDIAEGYSVSREKKESFPLTVTSAQKNPTAFYLCASSIGTSTSSGNTIYFGEGSWLTVV.

V is TRBV19 and J is TRBJ2-1; perhaps D is TRBD1 or TRBD2 (5 bases each). This CDR3 comprises 13 residues. V shed 5 bases and J shed 7 bases, with 12 bases lying between them. Germline V CDR1 and CDR2: LNHDA, SQIVND (reference sequence). The CDR3 bases are TGTGCCAGTAGTGGGGGACGACGAAATGAGCAGTTCTTC. It translates to CASSGGRRNEQFF. Based on the CDR3 plus reference TRBV19 and TRBJ2-1, the full variable domain is DGGITQSPKYLFRKEGQNVTLSCEQNLNHDAMYWYRQDPGQGLRLIYYSQIVNDFQKGDIAEGYSVSREKKESFPLTVTSAQKNPTAFYLCASSGGRRNEQFFGPGTRLTVL.

This clone appeared a single time. The chain uses TRBV7-9 and TRBJ2-1, with a weak D call TRBD2 (5 bases). CDR1 is SEHNR and CDR2 is FQNEAQ in the germline V gene (reference sequence). V was pared by 8 bases and J by 2 bases, with 10 bases between. This CDR3 contains 13 residues. CDR3 bases: TGTGCCAGCGAATCGGGGACCTACAATGAGCAGTTCTTC. It encodes CASESGTYNEQFF.

The chain employs TRBV5-4 and TRBJ1-1, with D perhaps matching TRBD1 (6 bases). Germline CDR1 is SGHNT and CDR2 is YYREEE (reference sequence). Trimming took off 5 bases at V and 2 bases at J, with 19 bases between the two ends. The CDR3 has 16 residues. The CDR3 DNA sequence: TGTGCCAGCAGTACCCAGTTGGGGGCTGGAAACACTGAAGCTTTCTTT. It specifies CASSTQLGAGNTEAFF.

The J gene is TRBJ2-1, the V gene TRBV11-2, with 13 bases aligning to TRBD2. V dropped 4 bases and J dropped 8; count of bases not matched to a gene: 11. Germline assignment: CDR1 SGHAT and CDR2 FQNNGV. This CDR3 spans 17 amino acids. The CDR3 DNA reads TGTGCCAGCAGCTCTCAGACTAGGACTAGCGGGAGTTATGAGCAGTTCTTC. Translated, it gives CASSSQTRTSGSYEQFF.